This T cell receptor (beta chain) was identified during a study of blood T cell repertoires in COVID-19. Turning to the study itself: Samples of COVID-19 (acute and convalescent) were obtained from the United States, Italy and Spain. T cells, B-cell-depleted T cells, or PBMCs supplied cDNA or gDNA.

The Seattle site enrolled patients during active infection and followed them longitudinally. In the authors' workflow: Estimation of nucleated cell counts was performed using reference gene primer amplification. Using immunoSEQ multiplex PCR, the repertoire was profiled, and TCRdb retains in-frame clones only, with some absent. The DNA gave D and trimming, while V, J and clone size come from that table. Among approximately 320,000 clones, 85% to 90% were seen once, and the ten largest hold around 10%. The V end lost 5 bases, the J end lost 3 bases, and 14 bases lay between the germline ends. The germline V gene encodes CDR1 MNHEY and CDR2 SMNVEV (reference sequence). This CDR3 is built from 14 residues.

The chain is built from TRBV27 and TRBJ2-7, with D unresolved. This TCR was sampled from a woman younger than 45 with COVID-19, enrolled during active disease. The sample comprised peripheral blood. CDR3 in DNA: TGTGCCAGCAGTCTGGGCCGATGGGTCTACGAGCAGTACTTC. Amino acids: CASSLGRWVYEQYF.